These 23 T cell receptor beta chains share one sample of origin, sequenced in a study of PD-1 blockade in classical Hodgkin lymphoma (TCRdb year 2020). Interpreted using the paper, the time point label stands for: cycle 4 day 1 (C4D1), after 5 to 7 weeks of nivolumab. All trial patients had relapsed after autologous stem cell transplantation, with cohorts A, B and C differing in prior brentuximab vedotin exposure. Library generation was performed with the immunoSEQ multiplex PCR assay. TCRdb re-hosts the immuneACCESS table, in-frame sequences only. Its copies lack some clones; in the studies checked, an unresolved V gene accounts for under half of them, and the cause for the rest is not known. This sample comprises tens of thousands of clones, over 75% of them detected only once. About 18% of the sample belongs to the ten largest clones. The starting material was peripheral blood mononuclear cells (PBMCs), obtained before the fourth cycle of nivolumab. The receptors were sampled from a human donor with classical Hodgkin lymphoma.

The chain has TRBV5-6 and TRBJ2-5; possible D gene TRBD1, 6 bases. Trimming pared 4 bases from V and 4 bases from J, leaving 17 bases between. The CDR3 has 15 residues. Germline V gene data show CDR1 as SGHDT and CDR2 as YYEEEE. The CDR3 here is CASSRGQLRRETQYF. CDR3 DNA sequence: TGTGCCAGCAGCCGAGGACAGTTAAGGAGAGAGACCCAGTACTTC.

The rearrangement uses TRBV7-6 and TRBJ2-2; tentatively, D is TRBD2 (5 bases). Per the germline V gene, CDR1 is SGHVS and CDR2 is FNYEAQ. The CDR3 extends over 13 amino acids. The germline V and J ends were trimmed by 5 bases and 6 bases, with 10 bases remaining between them. CDR3 DNA: TGTGCCAGCAGCCCGGTCGGGGCCGGGGAGCTGTTTTTT. Its protein is CASSPVGAGELFF. The entire variable domain, with the rest obtained from reference TRBV7-6 and TRBJ2-2, is as follows: GAGVSQSPRYKVTKRGQDVALRCDPISGHVSLYWYRQALGQGPEFLTYFNYEAQQDKSGLPNDRFSAERPEGSISTLTIQRTEQRDSAMYRCASSPVGAGELFFGEGSRLTVL.

The chain employs TRBV13 and TRBJ2-7; 8 bases match TRBD1. After removal of 5 bases from V and 12 bases from J, the junction contained 6 bases not matched to a gene. This CDR3 contains 11 residues. Germline-derived CDR1 and CDR2 are PRHDT and FYEKMQ (reference sequence). In DNA form, the CDR3 reads TGTGCCAGCAGCCTTACCGGGACAGGGTACTTC. Translation: CASSLTGTGYF.

V gene TRBV15 combines with J gene TRBJ1-5; a weak D match, TRBD1 (6 bases). Trimming cost V 1 base and J 5 bases, with 12 bases left between them. Germline assignment: CDR1 LNHNV and CDR2 YYDKDF (reference sequence). This CDR3 region has 15 residues. CDR3 protein: CATSRGGRTDQPQHF. The CDR3 DNA sequence: TGTGCCACCAGCAGAGGTGGGAGGACAGATCAGCCCCAGCATTTT.

As regards this clone: The same CDR3 arises from other DNA sequences in this sample as well. The V and J genes are TRBV4-1 and TRBJ2-5; D might be TRBD2 (5 bases). Germline values: CDR1 MGHRA, CDR2 YSYEKL. The V and J ends lost 2 bases and 2 bases respectively, with 21 bases between them. This CDR3 comprises 18 residues. CDR3 residues: CASSQRTLRPPFQETQYF. DNA of the CDR3: TGCGCCAGCAGCCAACGGACTTTGAGACCACCGTTTCAAGAGACCCAGTACTTC.

The chain uses TRBV5-1 and TRBJ1-5; D is unresolved. CDR3 length: 18 amino acids. Germline lookup yields CDR1 SGHRS and CDR2 YFSETQ. With 7 bases removed from V and 0 bases from J, the gap between germline ends came to 23 bases. This CDR3 reads CASGKKDGEEYSNQPQHF. CDR3 in DNA: TGCGCCAGCGGCAAAAAGGACGGGGAAGAATATAGCAATCAGCCCCAGCATTTT.

V and J are TRBV7-3 and TRBJ1-2; D is unclear. The germline gives CDR1 SGHTA, CDR2 FQGTGA. This CDR3 comprises 14 residues. Trimming cost V 3 bases and J 2 bases, with 10 bases left between them. This CDR3 reads CASSLRTPNYGYTF. DNA of the CDR3: TGTGCCAGCAGCTTGCGGACCCCCAACTATGGCTACACCTTC.

V gene TRBV7-2 combines with J gene TRBJ2-1; D remains unclear. V gave up 2 bases and J gave up 7 bases, with 15 bases separating them. This CDR3 has 15 amino acids. From germline, CDR1 is SGHTA and CDR2 FQGNSA. The CDR3 region is CASSLSTGQGNEQFF. The CDR3 nucleotides read TGTGCCAGCAGCTTATCTACGGGTCAAGGGAATGAGCAGTTCTTC.

This clone was detected a few times. The CDR3 reads CASSVHPGTGGYTF. CDR3 DNA: TGTGCCAGCAGCGTCCACCCCGGGACAGGTGGCTACACCTTC. The chain carries TRBV9 and TRBJ1-2, with 8 bases fitting TRBD1. The CDR3 runs to 14 residues. Per germline, CDR1 SGDLS and CDR2 YYNGEE. V lost 2 bases, J lost 7 bases, and 7 bases stayed unmatched.

The CDR3 region is CASSQSGRGANVLTF. The CDR3 DNA is TGTGCCAGCAGCCAATCAGGGAGGGGGGCCAACGTCCTGACTTTC. This chain connects TRBV16 to TRBJ2-6; perhaps TRBD2 as D (6 bases). This CDR3 region has 15 residues. CDR1 and CDR2 from the germline V gene are KGHSY and FQNENV. V gave up 0 bases and J gave up 4 bases, with 7 bases separating them.

This rearrangement joins TRBV6-1 to TRBJ1-5; D is ambiguous. V was pared by 1 base and J by 2 bases, with 6 bases between. The CDR3 consists of 14 residues. The V gene's germline CDR1 is MNHNS and CDR2 SASEGT. In nucleotides, the CDR3 is TGTGCCAGCAGTGAAGACTGGGGCAATCAGCCCCAGCATTTT. Amino acid sequence: CASSEDWGNQPQHF.

The J gene is TRBJ2-5, the V gene TRBV5-4; 9 bases align to TRBD1. Germline lookup yields CDR1 SGHNT and CDR2 YYREEE (reference sequence). This CDR3 is built from 14 residues. J was trimmed by 5 bases and V by 3 bases; bases with no gene match: 5. The CDR3 loop reads CASSSRTGEETQYF. In DNA form, the CDR3 reads TGTGCCAGCAGCTCCCGGACAGGGGAGGAGACCCAGTACTTC.

The genes are TRBV11-2 and TRBJ1-2; TRBD1 might be the D (5 bases). Trimming cost V 4 bases and J 8 bases, with 14 bases left between them. The CDR3 is 13 amino acids. Germline CDR1 reads SGHAT; CDR2 reads FQNNGV. The CDR3 DNA follows: TGTGCCAGCAGCTCGACAGCGCAGGACGGCTACACCTTC. It translates to CASSSTAQDGYTF.

The rearrangement joins TRBV7-9 to TRBJ1-6; no definite D call. V lost 1 base to trimming and J lost 8 bases, with 3 bases between them. This CDR3 spans 12 amino acids. Germline values: CDR1 SEHNR, CDR2 FQNEAQ (reference sequence). Here the CDR3 DNA reads TGTGCCAGCAGCTTAGGACATTCACCCCTCCACTTT. Amino acids: CASSLGHSPLHF.

Notes on this clone: Within the sample, other DNA sequences also encode this same CDR3. The chain's CDR3 is CASSWVPGTEAFF. The CDR3 DNA sequence: TGTGCCAGCAGTTGGGTCCCTGGCACTGAAGCTTTCTTT. The genes are TRBV7-3 and TRBJ1-1; D gene unclear. The V and J ends lost 6 bases and 4 bases respectively, with 12 bases between them. The CDR3 runs 13 residues. Germline-derived CDR1 and CDR2 are SGHTA and FQGTGA.

This clone was seen once. This sequence joins TRBV28 and TRBJ2-1; either TRBD1 or TRBD2 may supply D (5 bases each). The V gene lost 3 bases and the J gene lost 0 bases, with 12 bases spanning the gap. The CDR3 consists of 16 residues. Germline V gene data show CDR1 as MDHEN and CDR2 as SYDVKM. This CDR3 is CASSLAGTSSYNEQFF. The DNA of the CDR3 is TGTGCCAGCAGTTTGGCCGGGACGAGCTCCTACAATGAGCAGTTCTTC. Based on the CDR3 plus reference TRBV28 and TRBJ2-1, the full variable domain is DVKVTQSSRYLVKRTGEKVFLECVQDMDHENMFWYRQDPGLGLRLIYFSYDVKMKEKGDIPEGYSVSREKKERFSLILESASTNQTSMYLCASSLAGTSSYNEQFFGPGTRLTVL.

This clone was counted once. V is TRBV29-1 and J is TRBJ1-2; TRBD1 matches at 9 bases. The CDR3 runs to 13 residues. Trimming cost V 4 bases and J 4 bases; bases outside gene matches: 4. The germline gives CDR1 SQVTM, CDR2 ANQGSEA. The CDR3 DNA is TGCAGCGTTGGGGACAGGGAGTTCTATGGCTACACCTTC. Protein sequence: CSVGDREFYGYTF.

This chain links TRBV29-1 with TRBJ2-5; D possibly corresponds to TRBD2 (7 bases). From germline, CDR1 is SQVTM and CDR2 ANQGSEA. Trimming took off 3 bases at V and 4 bases at J, with 18 bases between the two ends. This CDR3 has 15 residues. In nucleotides, the CDR3 is TGCAGCGTTGAGGGGATCGGGGGGCCTGGAGAGACCCAGTACTTC. Encoded protein: CSVEGIGGPGETQYF.

This clone was counted once. As DNA, the CDR3 is TGTGCCAGCAGTGTTCTCACCGGGGAGCTGTTTTTT. Its protein product is CASSVLTGELFF. The V and J genes are TRBV6-1 and TRBJ2-2; no definite D call. V gave up 4 bases and J gave up 4 bases, with 4 bases separating them. Germline loops: CDR1 MNHNS, CDR2 SASEGT. The CDR3 is made up of 12 amino acids.

The chain recombines TRBV18 with TRBJ2-1, with D unresolved. The CDR3 extends over 14 amino acids. V dropped 3 bases and J dropped 3 bases, with 9 bases sitting between them. The germline gives CDR1 KGHSH, CDR2 LQKENI. The CDR3 protein is CASSPNSVYNEQFF. The CDR3 bases are TGTGCCAGCTCACCTAATTCTGTCTACAATGAGCAGTTCTTC.

This chain connects TRBV5-1 to TRBJ2-3; a possible D gene is TRBD1 (6 bases). With 4 bases removed from V and 1 base from J, the gap between germline ends came to 10 bases. This CDR3 has 14 residues. Per the germline V gene, CDR1 is SGHRS and CDR2 is YFSETQ. The CDR3 sequence: CASSADSRTDTQYF. The CDR3 region has the DNA TGCGCCAGCAGCGCGGACAGTCGCACAGATACGCAGTATTTT.

This clone was counted a few times. J is TRBJ1-5 and V is TRBV6-1, with TRBD1 identical over 11 bases. This CDR3 contains 16 residues. Germline V CDR1 and CDR2: MNHNS, SASEGT. With 4 bases clipped from V and 8 bases from J, the junction kept 10 bases outside the gene matches. DNA for the CDR3: TGTGCCAGCAGTGGACAAGGACAGGGGGCTCTAGAGCCCCAGCATTTT. Amino acid sequence: CASSGQGQGALEPQHF.

This clone was picked up a small number of times. V usage is TRBV6-1 and J usage is TRBJ2-3, with D unclear. This CDR3 has 14 amino acids. Germline lookup yields CDR1 MNHNS and CDR2 SASEGT. V was shortened by 2 bases and J by 1 base, with 7 bases between the two germline ends. CDR3 amino acids: CASSENDGTDTQYF. CDR3 DNA sequence: TGTGCCAGCAGTGAAAATGATGGCACAGATACGCAGTATTTT.